The 2 T cell receptor beta chains listed next were all sequenced from one sample in a study of control samples from healthy donors and cancer patients. Repertoires were generated with immunoSEQ multiplex PCR, while TCRdb's copy carries only in-frame clones and drops some. The sample has 80,000 to 85,000 clones; 88% are singletons. The source material was blood. The receptors were sampled from a woman between 50 and 59 years old in good health.

The chain has TRBV21-1 and TRBJ1-1; the tabulated D call, TRBD1, remains unverified against the DNA. TRBV21-1 corresponds to a pseudogene. The CDR3 is 16 residues long. CDR3 protein: CASIWAGLSGNTEAFF. In DNA, the CDR3 is TGTGCCAGCATATGGGCAGGCCTGTCAGGAAACACTGAAGCTTTCTTT.

The chain joins TRBV2 to TRBJ2-7; D is perhaps TRBD2 (5 bases). The ends were cut back, 5 bases at V and 3 bases at J, with 8 bases in the middle. The CDR3 covers 12 residues. CDR1 is SNHLY, CDR2 FYNNEI, per germline. In DNA form, the CDR3 reads TGTGCCAGCAGTCAGGAGGACTACGAGCAGTACTTC. It encodes CASSQEDYEQYF.